These 12 T cell receptor beta chains were all obtained from the same sample, sequenced in a study of blood T cell repertoires in COVID-19. Data came from immunoSEQ multiplex PCR; TCRdb stores just in-frame clones and leaves some out. The sample yields roughly 200,000 clones, approximately 87% seen once. Sequencing was done on a sample of peripheral blood. Source of these receptors: a man aged 60-69 years who had recovered from COVID-19.

The genes are TRBV18 and TRBJ2-7; D gene uncertain. The CDR3 extends over 14 amino acids. CDR1 and CDR2 from the germline V gene are KGHSH and LQKENI. V lost 0 bases, J lost 4 bases, and 10 bases lay in between. The CDR3 DNA reads as TGTGCCAGCTCACCACCCTCAAGTCGGTACGAGCAGTACTTC. This encodes CASSPPSSRYEQYF.

The J gene is TRBJ1-2, the V gene TRBV7-6; no firm D call. The ends were cut back, 2 bases at V and 7 bases at J, with 17 bases in the middle. Germline assignment: CDR1 SGHVS and CDR2 FNYEAQ. The CDR3 runs 15 residues. CDR3 residues: CASSLWEGGPSGYTF. DNA for the CDR3: TGTGCCAGCAGCTTATGGGAGGGCGGCCCCAGTGGCTACACCTTC.

The chain has TRBV5-1 and TRBJ2-3; D is possibly TRBD2 (6 bases). The V gene lost 0 bases and the J gene lost 5 bases, with 16 bases spanning the gap. Germline CDR1 SGHRS, CDR2 YFSETQ. The CDR3 has 16 residues. The CDR3 here is CASSLGGTSTGDTQYF. CDR3 nucleotide sequence: TGCGCCAGCAGCTTGGGGGGGACTTCCACAGGAGATACGCAGTATTTT.

This chain connects TRBV5-4 to TRBJ1-1; 7 bases map to TRBD1. CDR3 length: 12 amino acids. Germline lookup yields CDR1 SGHNT and CDR2 YYREEE (reference sequence). The J segment lost 12 bases and the V segment lost 1 base, leaving 6 bases of the junction unmatched. The CDR3 sequence is CASSLRGQETFF. In nucleotides, the CDR3 is TGTGCCAGCAGCTTGAGGGGGCAGGAGACTTTCTTT.

The CDR3 DNA sequence: TGTGCCAGCAGCAAGACAGGGGGTAACACTGAAGCTTTCTTT. Translated, it gives CASSKTGGNTEAFF. The chain uses TRBV6-2 or TRBV6-3 and TRBJ1-1; 9 bases line up with TRBD1. The CDR3 contains 14 residues. With 6 bases clipped from V and 2 bases from J, the junction kept 4 bases outside the gene matches. Germline V gene data show CDR1 as MNHEY and CDR2 as SVGEGT.

The chain has TRBV6-5 and TRBJ2-3; perhaps TRBD1 as D (6 bases). This CDR3 spans 13 amino acids. Trimming removed 7 bases at V and 5 bases at J, with 13 bases between. Germline-derived CDR1 and CDR2 are MNHEY and SVGAGI. CDR3 residues: CASKLQGLDTQYF. DNA of the CDR3: TGTGCCAGCAAATTACAGGGTCTAGATACGCAGTATTTT.

The genes are TRBV18 and TRBJ2-4, with TRBD1 identical over 9 bases. V gave up 6 bases and J gave up 8 bases; unmatched junction bases: 5. This CDR3 has 13 amino acids. Germline-derived CDR1 and CDR2 are KGHSH and LQKENI. The CDR3 DNA is TGTGCCAGCTCCTACCGGGACAGGGACATTCAGTACTTC. This encodes CASSYRDRDIQYF.

The CDR3, as DNA: TGTGCCAGCAGCTCCACGGCGACAGCTAACTATGGCTACACCTTC. It codes for CASSSTATANYGYTF. This chain connects TRBV5-5 to TRBJ1-2; D possibly corresponds to TRBD1 (5 bases). This CDR3 has 15 amino acids. The ends were cut back, 3 bases at V and 0 bases at J, with 12 bases in the middle. CDR1 is SGHKS and CDR2 is YYEKEE in the germline V gene (reference sequence).

This chain links TRBV9 with TRBJ2-2; 14 bases are shared with TRBD2. This CDR3 is built from 15 residues. The germline V gene has CDR1 SGDLS and CDR2 YYNGEE. Trimming cost V 5 bases and J 7 bases; bases outside gene matches: 4. DNA of the CDR3: TGTGCCAGCAGGGGACTAGCGGGAGCGGACGGGGAGCTGTTTTTT. It codes for CASRGLAGADGELFF.

The CDR3 spells CASSLVVGGGNFRQETQYF. Here the CDR3 DNA reads TGTGCCAGCAGCTTAGTTGTAGGCGGGGGGAACTTTCGCCAAGAGACCCAGTACTTC. The chain couples TRBV7-2 to TRBJ2-5; 8 nucleotides agree with TRBD2. Germline CDR1 and CDR2: SGHTA and FQGNSA. The CDR3 extends over 19 amino acids. V was clipped by 1 base and J by 1 base; unmatched bases: 14.

In nucleotides, the CDR3 is TGCAGCGCCCGGGACAGGGGAGGTGATGGCTACACCTTC. Amino acids: CSARDRGGDGYTF. The chain joins TRBV29-1 to TRBJ1-2, with 10 bases aligning to TRBD1. The CDR3 runs to 13 residues. Trimming removed 7 bases from V and 6 bases from J; junction bases left unmatched: 8. CDR1 is SQVTM, CDR2 ANQGSEA, per germline.

The chain links TRBV28 to TRBJ1-5; maybe TRBD1 (6 bases). The CDR3 extends over 15 amino acids. The germline gives CDR1 MDHEN, CDR2 SYDVKM. The V gene lost 1 base and the J gene lost 3 bases, with 10 bases spanning the gap. The CDR3 is CASSLFLGANQPQHF. DNA for the CDR3: TGTGCCAGCAGTTTATTCTTGGGGGCCAATCAGCCCCAGCATTTT.